This T cell receptor beta chain stems from a study of blood T cells in healthy people across ages. Study results and caveats: Considered underestimates were the diversity estimates obtained from one million T cells. Compared with aged donors, long-lived donors showed fewer expanded clones, suggesting selection.

Then a second PCR, running about 7 to 11 cycles, was carried out with a sample-barcoded 5' primer and a J-beta primer mix. Every single cDNA molecule received a tag from a template-switch adaptor with 12 random nucleotides. A single record per CDR3 protein comes from TCRdb applying MiXCR to the 5' RACE reads. Of about 2 million distinct CDR3 sequences in the sample, less than 50% are singletons; the top ten hold 2% to 2.5%. This clonotype has only a few counts. The antigen remains undetermined. Trimming shortened V by 6 bases and J by 1 base, and 10 bases separated the two germline ends. This CDR3 is 15 amino acids long. CDR1 and CDR2 from the germline V gene are ENHRY and SYGVKD.

V gene TRBV10-3 combines with J gene TRBJ2-6, with D perhaps matching TRBD1 (6 bases). The receptor comes from a woman in her thirties or forties in good health. The sequenced sample consisted of blood. Written as DNA, the CDR3 is TGTGCCATCAGCAAACAGGGATCTGGGGCCAACGTCCTGACTTTC. Amino acid sequence: CAISKQGSGANVLTF.